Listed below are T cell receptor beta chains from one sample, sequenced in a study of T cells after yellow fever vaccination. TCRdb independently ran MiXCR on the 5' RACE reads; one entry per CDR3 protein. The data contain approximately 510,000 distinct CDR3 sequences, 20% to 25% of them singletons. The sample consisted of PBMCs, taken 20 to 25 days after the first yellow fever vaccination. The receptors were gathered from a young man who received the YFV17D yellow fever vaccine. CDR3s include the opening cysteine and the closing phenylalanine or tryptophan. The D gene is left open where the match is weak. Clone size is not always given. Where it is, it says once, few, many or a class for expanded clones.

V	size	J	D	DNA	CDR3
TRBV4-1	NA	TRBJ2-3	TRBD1	TGCGCCAGCAGCCAGCGGGACAGGGGTTTGGGGGGGGGTGGGGATACGCAGTATTTT	CASSQRDRGLGGGGDTQYF
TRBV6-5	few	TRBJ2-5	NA	TGTGCCAGCAGTTCCTGGGGGGGGGCCTCAGAGACCCAGTACTTC	CASSSWGGASETQYF
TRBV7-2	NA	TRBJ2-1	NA	TGTGCCAGCAGCCCCGATTGGGGGGCTAATGAGCAGTTCTTC	CASSPDWGANEQFF
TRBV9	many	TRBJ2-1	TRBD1	TGTGCCAGCACCCCACAGGGGGCCTACAATGAGCAGTTCTTC	CASTPQGAYNEQFF
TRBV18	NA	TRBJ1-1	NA	TGTGCCAGCTCACCAAGGTTTAGGGTGATGAACACTGAAGCTTTCTTT	CASSPRFRVMNTEAFF
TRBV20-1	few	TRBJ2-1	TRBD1	TGCAGTGCTAGAGATTGGGACAGGGAAGTCTTC	CSARDWDREVF
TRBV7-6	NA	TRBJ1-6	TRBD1	TGTGCCAGCAGCCGGGACAGGGGGCTCGCACCCCTCCACTTT	CASSRDRGLAPLHF
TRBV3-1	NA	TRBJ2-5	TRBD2	TGTGCCAGCAGCCAAGATCGAGGACTAGGGACCCCCGGGTACTTC	CASSQDRGLGTPGYF
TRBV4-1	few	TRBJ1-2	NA	TGCGCCAGCAGCCAAGAGAGGGGGAACTATGGCTACACCTTC	CASSQERGNYGYTF
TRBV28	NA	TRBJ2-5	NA	TGTGCCAGCAGTTCTCCCGGGGGTGCGGAGACCCAGTACTTC	CASSSPGGAETQYF
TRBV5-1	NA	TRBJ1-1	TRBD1	TGCGCCAGCAGCACAACAGGGGACCCTGAAGCTTTCTTT	CASSTTGDPEAFF
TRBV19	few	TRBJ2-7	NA	TGTGCCAGTAGTTGGGCTGGATTAGCTGGCTACGAGCAGTACTTC	CASSWAGLAGYEQYF
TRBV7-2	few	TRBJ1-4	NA	TGTGCCAGCAGCTCTGAGGGTGGGGCGGGGGAAAAACTGTTTTTT	CASSSEGGAGEKLFF
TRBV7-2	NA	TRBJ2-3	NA	TGTGCCAGCAGCGAACTGACAGATACGCAGTATTTT	CASSELTDTQYF
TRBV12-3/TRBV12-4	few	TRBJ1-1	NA	TGTGCCAGCATCTCGAGTCTGGACAGGAACACTGAAGCTTTCTTT	CASISSLDRNTEAFF
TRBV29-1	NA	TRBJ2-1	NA	TGCAGCTCCCTGGGGACTCCCTCCTACAATGAGCAGTTCTTC	CSSLGTPSYNEQFF
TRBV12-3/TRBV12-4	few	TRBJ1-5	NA	TGTGCCAGCAGGGGAACAGGGACCTGGCCCCAGCATTTT	CASRGTGTWPQHF
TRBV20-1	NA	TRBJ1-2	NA	TGCAGTGCCCTCTCGGGAAACTATGGCTACACCTTC	CSALSGNYGYTF
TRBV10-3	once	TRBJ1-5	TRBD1	TGTGCCAGTACCAGGGGGCCCCATGGAGAGCCCCAGCATTTT	CASTRGPHGEPQHF
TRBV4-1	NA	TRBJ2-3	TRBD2	TGCGCCAGCAGCCAGAGGACGGGACTAGCGGGGGGCCTCGCAGATACGCAGTATTTT	CASSQRTGLAGGLADTQYF
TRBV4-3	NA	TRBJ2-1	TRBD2	TGCGCCAGCAGCCAAGACGGTGGGGGGGGGAATCCGCAGTTCTTC	CASSQDGGGGNPQFF
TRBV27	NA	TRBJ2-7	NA	TGTGCCAGCAGTTTAGTCGGGGGTTCACCGTACTTC	CASSLVGGSPYF
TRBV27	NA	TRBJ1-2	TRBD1	TGTGCCAGCAGTACCCGACAGGGGGCGCGTATCAGTGGCTACACCTTC	CASSTRQGARISGYTF
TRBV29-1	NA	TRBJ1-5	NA	TGCAGCGCCCTGGACAAAGCGGGCAATCAGCCCCAGCATTTT	CSALDKAGNQPQHF
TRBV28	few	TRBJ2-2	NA	TGTGCCAGCAGTTTAGGGTTGGGACGGCCCAGTTACACCGGGGAGCTGTTTTTT	CASSLGLGRPSYTGELFF
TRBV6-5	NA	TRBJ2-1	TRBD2	TGTACCAGCAGTTACTCTAGCGGGGGGGCCGAGTCCTACAATGAGCAGTTCTTC	CTSSYSSGGAESYNEQFF
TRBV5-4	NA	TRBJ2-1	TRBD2	TGTGCCAGCAGCCCAACCGGGACTAGCGGGGAAGAGCAGTTCTTC	CASSPTGTSGEEQFF
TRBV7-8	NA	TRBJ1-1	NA	TGTGCCAGCAGCTTACCCCTCCACACTGAAGCTTTCTTT	CASSLPLHTEAFF
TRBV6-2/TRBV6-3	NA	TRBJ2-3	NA	TGTGCCAGCAAGGGTGCGTTTAGCACAGATACGCAGTATTTT	CASKGAFSTDTQYF
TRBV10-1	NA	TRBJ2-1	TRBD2	TGCGCCAGCAGTCCGGATAGCGGGGGGGGAAACAATGAGCAGTTCTTC	CASSPDSGGGNNEQFF
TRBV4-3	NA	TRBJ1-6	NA	TGCGCCAGCAGCATCCGAAGCAATTCACCCCTCCACTTT	CASSIRSNSPLHF
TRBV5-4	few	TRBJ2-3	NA	TGTGCCAGCAGCTTGGAAGGGTATAAGGGGGATACGCAGTATTTT	CASSLEGYKGDTQYF
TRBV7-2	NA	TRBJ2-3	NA	TGTGCCAGCAGCGTCATGACAGCAGATACGCAGTATTTT	CASSVMTADTQYF
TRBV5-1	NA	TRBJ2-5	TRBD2	TGCGCCAGCCGCCCGTTGTGGACTAGCGGGGGGCTTTATGGAGAGACCCAGTACTTC	CASRPLWTSGGLYGETQYF
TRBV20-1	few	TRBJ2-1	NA	TGCAGTGCCCCCAACCGATACAATGAGCAGTTCTTC	CSAPNRYNEQFF
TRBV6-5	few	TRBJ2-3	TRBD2	TGTGCCAGCAGTTCGGGGGGAGCAAAGGGTACGCAGTATTTT	CASSSGGAKGTQYF
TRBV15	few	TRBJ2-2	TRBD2	TGTGCCACCAGCAGAGTCCAGGGAGGGACCGGGGAGCTGTTTTTT	CATSRVQGGTGELFF
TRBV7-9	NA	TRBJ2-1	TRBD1	TGTGCCAGCAGCCGCGGACAGGGGATGGATGAGCAGTTCTTC	CASSRGQGMDEQFF
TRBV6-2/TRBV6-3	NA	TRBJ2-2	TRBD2	TGTGCCAGCAGACTAACTAGCGGGGGTAGCGGGGAGCTGTTTTTT	CASRLTSGGSGELFF
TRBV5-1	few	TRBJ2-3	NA	TGCGCCAGCAGCTTCAGGGGGGGGCTCACAGATACGCAGTATTTT	CASSFRGGLTDTQYF
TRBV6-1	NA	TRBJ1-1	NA	TGTGCCAGCAATCAAGGTATGAACACTGAAGCTTTCTTT	CASNQGMNTEAFF
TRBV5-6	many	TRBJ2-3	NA	TGTGCCAGCAGCTTGGTTTCGGGGGATTATACGCAGTATTTT	CASSLVSGDYTQYF